The present entry profiles one T cell receptor beta chain with its context. This record belongs to a study of blood T cells in healthy people across ages. The CDR3 runs 13 residues. Germline V CDR1 and CDR2: GTSNPN, SVGIG (reference sequence). With 1 base removed from V and 2 bases from J, the gap between germline ends came to 8 bases. It was with a sample-barcoded 5' primer and a J-beta primer mix that a second PCR of about 7 to 12 cycles was run. Each CDR3 protein gets one entry after TCRdb re-called the 5' RACE reads with MiXCR. This sample carries hundreds of thousands of distinct CDR3 sequences, more than 50% of them seen once, and the ten largest clones take around 25%.

This receptor was taken from a middle-aged man in good health. Sequenced material: blood. This rearrangement joins TRBV30 to TRBJ1-2, with D uncertain. CDR3 amino acids: CAWSASTNYGYTF. In DNA, the CDR3 is TGTGCCTGGAGTGCCTCCACGAACTATGGCTACACCTTC. Combining the CDR3 with reference TRBV30 and TRBJ1-2 gives the whole variable domain SQTIHQWPATLVQPVGSPLSLECTVEGTSNPNLYWYRQAAGRGLQLLFYSVGIGQISSEVPQNLSASRPQDRQFILSSKKLLLSDSGFYLCAWSASTNYGYTFGSGTRLTVV.